Detailed here is one T cell receptor beta chain. This clonotype was counted between two and nine times. Its specific antigen is unknown. The sample holds no much larger clone one base away, and base qualities are not on file. The CDR3 starts with the cysteine, ends with the phenylalanine, and has 15 residues. Only the CDR3 DNA stays, 45 bases, in frame from base 1. This specimen comes from a study of vaccination and CD4 T cells after COVID-19 (dated by TCRdb to between 2021 and 2022). Describing the broader study: The convalescent cohort included six males and four females, with two Hispanic individuals, seven Caucasians, two Asians and one multiracial person. Participants got two doses of the Pfizer-BioNTech BNT162b2 vaccine (n=8) or two doses of the Moderna mRNA-1273 vaccine (n=2). Post-COVID blood samples from convalescent patients were collected a median of about 110 days after diagnosis, with a range of roughly 35 to 170 days. Post-vaccine blood samples were obtained a median of approximately 70 days after the second vaccine dose, with a range of about 13 to 241 days. Culture stimuli were overlapping spike peptide pools from SARS-CoV-2 and from the common cold coronaviruses HCoV-NL63, HCoV-OC43 and HCoV-229E. In control cultures, a CEFX viral epitope pool was used as positive control, an HIV-1 Nef peptide pool was used as negative control, or no peptide was added. In around nine COVID-19 convalescent patients and a handful of infection-naive healthy vaccine recipients, the spike-specific CD4+ TCR repertoire before mRNA vaccination was compared with the repertoire after mRNA vaccination. At the TCR clonotype level, an earlier paper using these donors assessed memory CD4+ T cell crossreactivity between SARS-CoV-2 and common cold coronavirus spike proteins.

Libraries were made using PCR. At the Johns Hopkins FTIC core, DNA from the cultured CD4+ T cells underwent TCR sequencing with the Oncomine TCR Beta short-read assay. The QIAamp micro DNA kit was used to extract genomic DNA from the cultured CD4+ T cells. Oncomine TCR Beta libraries from cultured CD4+ T cells were pooled using unique dual indexes and sequenced on an Illumina iSeq 100. For the original study's pipeline: Non-productive sequences were removed, and CDR3s not starting with C, not ending with F or W, or shorter than 7 amino acids were discarded. The MANAFEST web application identified antigen-specific clonotypes by comparing peptide-stimulated wells against reference wells and other culture wells. For a clone to be called positive, the clone needed an FDR below 0.05, an odds ratio above 5, and a productive frequency above 0.1% in at least two of three replicate wells. A clonotype was classed as cross-reactive if the clonotype showed significant expansion both in SARS-CoV-2 spike wells and in at least one common cold coronavirus spike condition. Similarity between CDR3 sequences was evaluated in R version 3.6.1 using Levenshtein distances (stringdist) and unrooted phylogenetic trees (ape). The public reads were reanalyzed by TCRdb: fastp trimming at Q25, MiXCR alignment, in-frame beta chains only. Each record represents a unique CDR3 protein, reported with the most common genes and DNA among its rows. TCRdb's processing, not the study's, gives the V and J calls here. Here the sample has some 7,600 distinct CDR3 sequences; around a third occur a single time. Approximately 14% of the sample is in the top ten clones.

Broad study findings and their caveats: Among convalescent patients, a median roughly 90% of the SARS-CoV-2-reactive clones seen after vaccination appeared only after vaccination, which suggests priming specific to the vaccine. Nearly all vaccine-specific clones in convalescent patients (304 of 307) were mono-reactive for SARS-CoV-2 spike rather than cross-reactive with common cold coronaviruses. Only a relatively small number of convalescent patients were included in the study, and early timepoints following natural infection were not analyzed. Although the median number of SARS-CoV-2-reactive clonotypes went up from roughly 20 after infection to around 39 after vaccination, the increase was not significant.

Read against the paper, the sample's treatment or condition label means: approximately 9-day PBMC culture with coronavirus spike peptide pools or control peptides (ViraFEST assay). CD4+ T cells from unexposed donors were collected before the COVID-19 pandemic (2011-2018). The ViraFEST assay was used in the study, in which antigen-specific T cells were expanded with peptide pools and expanded clonotypes were subsequently identified by TCR sequencing. Each well held 2 million to 2.5 million PBMCs cultured with around 10 ug/ml peptide pools in IMDM containing around 4.5% human AB serum and roughly 10 IU/ml IL-2. On days 3 and 7, half of the culture medium was replaced with fresh IL-2-containing medium. After about nine days of culture, CD4+ T cells were isolated by negative selection with the EasySep CD4+ T cell isolation kit. As cell numbers permitted, CD4+ T cells from unexposed donors were tested for reactivity to SARS-CoV-2 S and N and to four common cold coronavirus spike pools. PBMCs were separated from whole blood using Ficoll-Paque Plus gradient centrifugation and then either used fresh or cryopreserved at -140C. Culture conditions were generally each tested in triplicate wells. The leukapheresis product for the unexposed donors was obtained through commercial purchase.

Sequenced sample: CD4+ T cells from blood, cultured in vitro. The sequence links TRBV21-1 to TRBJ2-7; the D call TRBD1 from the table was never checked on the DNA. TRBV21-1 is tagged as a pseudogene. This sequence originates from a human donor in good health. The sequenced DNA: TGTGCCAGCAGCCCCCGGACACCCGGCTCCTACGAGCAGTACTTC. The encoded protein is CASSPRTPGSYEQYF.